This T cell receptor beta chain was observed in a study of blood T cell repertoires in COVID-19. Sequencing was performed with immunoSEQ multiplex PCR; in TCRdb, only in-frame clones are kept and a portion is missing. The sample holds about 430,000 clones, roughly 89% seen once. During active infection, Seattle patients enrolled and were then monitored through disease. This TCR was recovered from a man aged 18 to 35 with COVID-19, enrolled during active disease. The sequencing sample was made of peripheral blood.

CDR3 region: CARSPNRDSCYEQYF. CDR3 DNA sequence: TGTGCCAGAAGCCCTAACCGGGACAGCTGCTACGAGCAGTACTTC. V is TRBV5-3 and J is TRBJ2-7; 7 bases agree with TRBD1. TRBV5-3 is labeled an ORF, and its function is uncertain. The V segment lost 4 bases and the J segment 3 bases; nucleotides outside the gene matches: 10. The CDR3 covers 15 residues.